The clone carrying this T cell receptor beta chain has only one observation. Its target is unknown. The same CDR3 is also encoded by other DNA sequences in this sample. 13 Jbeta primers and 60 Vbeta primers were used for the PCR. TCRdb keeps only in-frame clones here, not all; method: immunoSEQ multiplex PCR. The data show over 150,000 clones, approximately 80% seen once. This sample was included in a study of cytomegalovirus exposure and HLA in healthy donors. Regarding the study as a whole: It was only CMV serostatus that was available as immune exposure information.

Trimming took 4 bases from V and 5 from J; bases not matched to a gene: 3. The germline gives CDR1 SGHNT, CDR2 YENEEA. CDR3 size: 13 residues. This receptor was identified in a male donor in good health and CMV-seronegative. Sequencing was carried out using PBMCs. The chain couples TRBV11-3 to TRBJ1-1, with 8 bases aligning to TRBD1. CDR3 nucleotide sequence: TGTGCCAGCAGCTATAGGACAGGGACTGAAGCTTTCTTT. It translates to CASSYRTGTEAFF.